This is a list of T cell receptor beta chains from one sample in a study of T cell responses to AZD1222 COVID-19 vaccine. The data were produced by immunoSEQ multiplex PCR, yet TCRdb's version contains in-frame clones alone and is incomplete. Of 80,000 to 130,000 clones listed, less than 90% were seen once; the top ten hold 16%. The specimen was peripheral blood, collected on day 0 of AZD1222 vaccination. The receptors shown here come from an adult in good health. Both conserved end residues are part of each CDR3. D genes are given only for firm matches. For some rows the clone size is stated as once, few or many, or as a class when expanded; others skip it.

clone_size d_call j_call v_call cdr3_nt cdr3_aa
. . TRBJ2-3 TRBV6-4 TGTGCCAGCAGTGTCCTTCTGGGCACAGATACGCAGTATTTT CASSVLLGTDTQYF
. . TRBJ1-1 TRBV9 TGTGCCAGCAGCGTAGAAGCATCCATGAACACTGAAGCTTTCTTT CASSVEASMNTEAFF
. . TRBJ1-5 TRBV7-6 TGTGCCAGCAGCCCCCGTGTTGATAGCAATCAGCCCCAGCATTTT CASSPRVDSNQPQHF
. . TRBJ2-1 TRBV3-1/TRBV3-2 TGTGCCAGCAGCCCTACCCTGCCCGACAATGAGCAGTTCTTC CASSPTLPDNEQFF
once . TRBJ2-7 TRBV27 TGTGCCAGCAGCTTAGAAGGGACCTTCTACGAGCAGTACTTC CASSLEGTFYEQYF
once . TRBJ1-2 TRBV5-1 TGCGCCAGCAGCCAGACAGTGAGTTTTGGCTACACCTTC CASSQTVSFGYTF
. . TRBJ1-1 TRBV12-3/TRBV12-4 TGTGCCAGCAGTAACCCCCGTGAAGCTTTCTTT CASSNPREAFF
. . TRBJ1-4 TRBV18 TGTGCCAGCTCACCATTTATCGACAGGCCGACTAATGAAAAACTGTTTTTT CASSPFIDRPTNEKLFF
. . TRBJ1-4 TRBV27 TGTGCCAGCAGTTGGGGGGGGCGCCCTGGAACTAATGAAAAACTGTTTTTT CASSWGGRPGTNEKLFF
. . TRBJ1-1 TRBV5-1 TGCGCCAGCAGCTCAGAGCCAGCCGGCACTGAAGCTTTCTTT CASSSEPAGTEAFF
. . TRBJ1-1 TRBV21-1 TGTGCCAACGGAGATGCAGATTTGAACACTGAAGCTTTCTTT CANGDADLNTEAFF
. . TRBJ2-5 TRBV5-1 TGCGCCAGCAGCTTACAGGGCCAAGAGACCCAGTACTTC CASSLQGQETQYF
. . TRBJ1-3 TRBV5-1 TGCGCCAGCAGCTTGGATACACTTAGAACTGGAAACACCATATATTTT CASSLDTLRTGNTIYF
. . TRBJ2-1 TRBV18 TGTGCCAGCTCACCACAGATTCTATCCTACAATGAGCAGTTCTTC CASSPQILSYNEQFF
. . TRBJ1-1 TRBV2 TGTGCCAGCAGGGGACCTGAAGCTTTCTTT CASRGPEAFF
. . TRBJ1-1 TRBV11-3 TGTGCCAGCAGCCCCCGGGGGAACACTGAAGCTTTCTTT CASSPRGNTEAFF
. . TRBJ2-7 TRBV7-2 TGTGCCAGCAGCTTAGGCCCGGGGTACGAGCAGTACTTC CASSLGPGYEQYF
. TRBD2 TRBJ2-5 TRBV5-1 TGCGCCAGCAGCCCGGGGTCTAGCGGTGCACAAGAGACCCAGTACTTC CASSPGSSGAQETQYF
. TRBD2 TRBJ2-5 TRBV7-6 TGTGCCAGCAGCTTAACGACTAGCGGGAGAGGAGAGACCCAGTACTTC CASSLTTSGRGETQYF
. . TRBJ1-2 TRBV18 TGTGCCAGCTCACCACCCGGGTCAGGGGCCCCCGGCGGCTACACCTTC CASSPPGSGAPGGYTF
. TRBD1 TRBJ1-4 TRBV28 TGTGCCAGCAGTGGGACAGGGGGTTCCCCTAATGAAAAACTGTTTTTT CASSGTGGSPNEKLFF
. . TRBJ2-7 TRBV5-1 TGCGCCAGCAGCTTGGAGGGCGAGCAGTACTTC CASSLEGEQYF
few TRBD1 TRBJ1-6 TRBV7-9 TGTGCCAGCAGCCGAACCGGGACAGGGAGATATAATTCACCCCTCCACTTT CASSRTGTGRYNSPLHF
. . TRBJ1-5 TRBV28 TGTGCCAGCAGTTTAGTAGGGCTCCTCGACGGACAGCCCCAGCATTTT CASSLVGLLDGQPQHF
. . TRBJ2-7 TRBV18 TGTGCCAGCTCACCGCCTGGGCAGCCCTACGAGCAGTACTTC CASSPPGQPYEQYF
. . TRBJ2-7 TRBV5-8 TGTGCCAGCAGCTTGGACTATGGCGCCCCCTTCTTC CASSLDYGAPFF
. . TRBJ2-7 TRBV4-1 TGCGCCAGCAGCCAAGGTAGTGGGTCCTACGAGCAGTACTTC CASSQGSGSYEQYF
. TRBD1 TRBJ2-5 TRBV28 TGTGCCAGCAGAACAGGGGGCGGAGAGACCCAGTACTTC CASRTGGGETQYF
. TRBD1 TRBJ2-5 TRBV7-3 TGTGCCAGCAGAAAAGGGGGCACCCAAGAGACCCAGTACTTC CASRKGGTQETQYF
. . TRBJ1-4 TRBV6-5 TGTGCCAGCAGCCGTCAAGAACGGGGAGCCCTGTTTTTT CASSRQERGALFF
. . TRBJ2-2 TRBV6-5 TGTGCCAGCAGTTTGACAGTTACCGGGGAGCTGTTTTTT CASSLTVTGELFF
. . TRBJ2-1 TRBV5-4 TGTGCCAGCAGCTTGCCTAGCGCCAACAATGAGCAGTTCTTC CASSLPSANNEQFF
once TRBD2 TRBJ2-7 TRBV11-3 TGTGCCAGCAGCCCGACTAGCGGGGGGGATTCCTACGAGCAGTACTTC CASSPTSGGDSYEQYF
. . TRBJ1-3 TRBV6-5 TGTGCCAGCAGGGGTCCAGGGGACAGAAACACCATATATTTT CASRGPGDRNTIYF
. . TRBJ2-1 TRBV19 TGTGCCAGTAGTATTAGCGCGGTTAGAGAATATGAGCAGTTCTTC CASSISAVREYEQFF
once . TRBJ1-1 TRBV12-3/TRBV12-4 TGTGCCAGCAGTTCTGGACCGGTCACTGAAGCTTTCTTT CASSSGPVTEAFF
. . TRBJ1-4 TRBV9 TGTGCCAGCAGCGGGGGGACATTAGGGGAAAAACTGTTTTTT CASSGGTLGEKLFF
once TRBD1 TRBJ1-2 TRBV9 TGTGCCAGCCGGCGAGGGGGCACCCATGGCTACACCTTC CASRRGGTHGYTF
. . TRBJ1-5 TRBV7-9 TGTGCCAGCAGCACCACACGGGGGGCGGATCAGCCCCAGCATTTT CASSTTRGADQPQHF
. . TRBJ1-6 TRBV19 TGTGCCAGTAGTATCAGGACTGCGTCGTCACCCCTCCACTTT CASSIRTASSPLHF
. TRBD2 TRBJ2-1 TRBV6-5 TGTGCCAGCGGCCTAGCGGGGGGGCCTTGGAATGAGCAGTTCTTC CASGLAGGPWNEQFF
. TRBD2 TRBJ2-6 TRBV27 TGTGCCAGCAGTTCAGGAGGACTAGCTGGTGGGGCCAACGTCCTGACTTTC CASSSGGLAGGANVLTF
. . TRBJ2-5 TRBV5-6 TGTGCCAGCAGCTTCACCAGGGTAGAAGAGACCCAGTACTTC CASSFTRVEETQYF
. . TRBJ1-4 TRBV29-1 TGCAGCGTGCGGGACAAAGCTAATGAAAAACTGTTTTTT CSVRDKANEKLFF
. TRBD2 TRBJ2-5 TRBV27 TGTGCCAGCAGTTCTAATACCGGGAGGAGGGTTAAGGGGACCCAGTACTTC CASSSNTGRRVKGTQYF
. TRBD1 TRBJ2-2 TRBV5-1 TGCGCCAGCAGCTCCGGACAGGGAGCGAACACCGGGGAGCTGTTTTTT CASSSGQGANTGELFF
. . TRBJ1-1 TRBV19 TGTGCCAGTTCAAGAAGTCAGGGAGCTTTCTTT CASSRSQGAFF
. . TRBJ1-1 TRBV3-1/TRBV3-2 TGTGCCAGCAGCTTGGGGCGGTCCGGAGAAGCTTTCTTT CASSLGRSGEAFF